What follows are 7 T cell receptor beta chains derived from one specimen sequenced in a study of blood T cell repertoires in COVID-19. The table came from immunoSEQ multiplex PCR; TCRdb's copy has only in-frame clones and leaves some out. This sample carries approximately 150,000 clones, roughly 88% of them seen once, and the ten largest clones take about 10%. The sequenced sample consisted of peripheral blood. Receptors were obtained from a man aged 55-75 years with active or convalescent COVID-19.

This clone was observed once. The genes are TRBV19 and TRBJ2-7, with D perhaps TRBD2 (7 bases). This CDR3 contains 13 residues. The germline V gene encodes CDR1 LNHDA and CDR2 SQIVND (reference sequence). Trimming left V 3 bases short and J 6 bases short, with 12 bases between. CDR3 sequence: CASSMGGPSEQYV. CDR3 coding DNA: TGTGCCAGTAGTATGGGGGGGCCCAGCGAGCAGTACGTC.

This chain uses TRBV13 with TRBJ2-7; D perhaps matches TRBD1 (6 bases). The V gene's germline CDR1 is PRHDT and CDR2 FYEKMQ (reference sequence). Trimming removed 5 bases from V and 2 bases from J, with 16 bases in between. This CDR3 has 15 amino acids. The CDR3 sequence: CASSEGTTSPYEQYF. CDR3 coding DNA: TGTGCCAGCAGCGAAGGGACAACCTCTCCCTACGAGCAGTACTTC.

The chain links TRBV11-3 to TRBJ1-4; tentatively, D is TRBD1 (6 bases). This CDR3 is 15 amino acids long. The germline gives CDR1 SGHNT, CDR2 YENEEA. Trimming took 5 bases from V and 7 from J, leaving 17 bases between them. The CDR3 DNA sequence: TGTGCCAGCAGCGCTACTCAACAGGGAAGTGAAAAACTGTTTTTT. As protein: CASSATQQGSEKLFF. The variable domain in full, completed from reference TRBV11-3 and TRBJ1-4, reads EAGVVQSPRYKIIEKKQPVAFWCNPISGHNTLYWYLQNLGQGPELLIRYENEEAVDDSQLPKDRFSAERLKGVDSTLKIQPAELGDSAVYLCASSATQQGSEKLFFGSGTQLSVL.

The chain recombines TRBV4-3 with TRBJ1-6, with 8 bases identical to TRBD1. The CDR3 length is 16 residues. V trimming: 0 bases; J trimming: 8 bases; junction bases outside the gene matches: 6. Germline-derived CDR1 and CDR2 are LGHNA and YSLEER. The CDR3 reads CASSQDPGQGDSPLHF. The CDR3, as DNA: TGCGCCAGCAGCCAAGATCCTGGACAGGGCGATTCACCCCTCCACTTT.

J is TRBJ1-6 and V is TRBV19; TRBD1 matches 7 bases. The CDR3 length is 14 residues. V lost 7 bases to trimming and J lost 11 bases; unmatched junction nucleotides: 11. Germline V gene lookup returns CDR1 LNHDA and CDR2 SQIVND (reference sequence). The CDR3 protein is CASKGGASHAPLHF. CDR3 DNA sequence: TGTGCCAGTAAAGGGGGCGCGTCGCACGCACCCCTCCACTTT.

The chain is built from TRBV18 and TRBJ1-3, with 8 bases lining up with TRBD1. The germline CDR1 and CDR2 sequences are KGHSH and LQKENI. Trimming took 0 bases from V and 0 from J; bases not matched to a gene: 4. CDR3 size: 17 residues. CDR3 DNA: TGTGCCAGCTCACCACCGGGACAGGCCATCTCTGGAAACACCATATATTTT. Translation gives CASSPPGQAISGNTIYF. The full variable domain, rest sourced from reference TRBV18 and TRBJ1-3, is NAGVMQNPRHLVRRRGQEARLRCSPMKGHSHVYWYRQLPEEGLKFMVYLQKENIIDESGMPKERFSAEFPKEGPSILRIQQVVRGDSAAYFCASSPPGQAISGNTIYFGEGSWLTVV.

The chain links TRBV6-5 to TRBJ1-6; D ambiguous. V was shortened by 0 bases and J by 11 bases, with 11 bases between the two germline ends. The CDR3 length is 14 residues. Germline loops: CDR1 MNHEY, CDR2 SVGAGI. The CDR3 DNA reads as TGTGCCAGCAGTTACTCGAACTCTATTCCACCCCTCCACTTT. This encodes CASSYSNSIPPLHF.